Listed here is a single T cell receptor (beta chain). These data are taken from a study of blood T cell repertoires in COVID-19. The wider study: Italy, Spain and the United States were the sources of the convalescent and acute COVID-19 samples. In each case, the material was cDNA or gDNA derived from T cells, B-cell-depleted T cells, or PBMCs.

Per the original methods: Using reference gene primer amplification, nucleated cell counts were estimated. Assay: immunoSEQ multiplex PCR; the TCRdb copy retains only in-frame clones and omits some. V and J calls and clone size follow that table, whereas D and trimming were derived from the DNA. There are around 100,000 clones in the sample; about 91% occur only once, and approximately 5.6% lies in the top ten. The sequence derives from a human donor in a cohort sampled during active COVID-19. The source material was peripheral blood.

CDR3 residues: CASGSATDRAPEQFF. The CDR3 DNA reads TGTGCTAGTGGTTCCGCTACGGACAGGGCGCCCGAGCAGTTCTTC. The chain carries TRBV12-5 and TRBJ2-1; TRBD1 matches at 8 bases. J was trimmed by 10 bases and V by 4 bases; bases with no gene match: 12. This CDR3 spans 15 amino acids. The germline gives CDR1 LGHNT, CDR2 FRNRAP.